This record covers a single T cell receptor beta chain. Trimming left V 8 bases short and J 1 base short, with 14 bases between. The CDR3 length is 15 residues. Germline CDR1 and CDR2: KGHSH and LQKENI. The data derive from a study of blood T cell repertoires in COVID-19. Across the whole study: Sources were T cells, B-cell-depleted T cells, or PBMCs; the material itself was cDNA or gDNA.

Original data processing: Reference gene primer amplification yielded estimated nucleated cell counts. Measured with immunoSEQ multiplex PCR; TCRdb has only the in-frame clones, and not every one. V and J calls and clone size follow that table, whereas D and trimming were derived from the DNA. The data hold 270,000 or so clones, with about 80% observed a single time. Categorization into cohorts depended on clinical history that participants reported. Recovered participants had two consecutive negative NP/OP PCR tests, healthcare professional clearance, or symptom resolution. The origin of this receptor is a man in his forties or fifties who had recovered from COVID-19. The J gene is TRBJ2-2, the V gene TRBV18, with D uncertain. Material for sequencing was PBMCs or T cells enriched from blood (not recorded which). The CDR3 region has the DNA TGTGCCAGCACAACGGGTACCGGGAACACCGGGGAGCTGTTTTTT. It specifies CASTTGTGNTGELFF.